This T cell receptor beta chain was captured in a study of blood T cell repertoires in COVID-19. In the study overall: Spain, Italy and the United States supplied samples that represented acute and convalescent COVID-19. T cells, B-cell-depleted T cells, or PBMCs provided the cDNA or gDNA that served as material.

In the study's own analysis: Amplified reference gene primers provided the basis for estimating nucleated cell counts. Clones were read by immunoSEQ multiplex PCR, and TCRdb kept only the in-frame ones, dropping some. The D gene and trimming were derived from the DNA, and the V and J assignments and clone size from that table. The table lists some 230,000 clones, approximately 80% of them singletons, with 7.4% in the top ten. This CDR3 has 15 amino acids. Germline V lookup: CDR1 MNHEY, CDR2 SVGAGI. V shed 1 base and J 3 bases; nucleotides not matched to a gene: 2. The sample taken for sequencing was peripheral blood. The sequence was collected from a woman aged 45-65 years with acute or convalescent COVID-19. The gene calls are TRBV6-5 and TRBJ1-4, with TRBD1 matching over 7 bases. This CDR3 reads CASSYLQGPNEKLFF. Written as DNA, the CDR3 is TGTGCCAGCAGTTACTTACAGGGGCCTAATGAAAAACTGTTTTTT.